This T cell receptor beta chain was observed in a study of cytomegalovirus exposure and HLA in healthy donors. Regarding the study as a whole: For TCR beta chains, V- and J-gene trimming was later linked to a missense DCLRE1C variant. There were some public TCRs occurring in many donors, but most TCR sequences were rare. When the data were analyzed later, several of the most significant clusters appeared to be linked to common viral pathogens.

As regards this clone: Its antigen is unidentified.

In the PCR, 60 Vbeta and 13 Jbeta primers were used. Repertoires were generated with immunoSEQ multiplex PCR, while TCRdb's copy carries only in-frame clones and drops some. Counted here are 120,000 to 150,000 clones, 73% occurring once; the ten biggest clones make up around an eighth. Trimming stripped 6 bases from V and 10 bases from J, with 13 bases between. The germline CDR1 and CDR2 sequences are MGHRA and YSYEKL. The CDR3 has 13 residues. This receptor was taken from a human donor in good health. The rearrangement uses TRBV4-1 and TRBJ1-6; maybe TRBD1 (5 bases). Sample: PBMCs. The DNA for the CDR3 is TGCGCCAGCAGTCAGGGATATGGGTCACCCCTCCACTTT. Protein sequence: CASSQGYGSPLHF.